This TCR beta chain emerged from a study of blood T cell repertoires in COVID-19. Looking at the study overall: The United States, Italy and Spain were the sources of the acute and convalescent COVID-19 samples. T cells, B-cell-depleted T cells, or PBMCs supplied cDNA or gDNA.

This CDR3 comprises 14 residues. CDR1 is SNHLY and CDR2 is FYNNEI in the germline V gene. V shed 4 bases and J 8 bases; nucleotides not matched to a gene: 7. Produced via immunoSEQ multiplex PCR; TCRdb's table is partial and in-frame only. The sample includes about 260,000 clones, 90% of them seen just once. The chain carries TRBV2 and TRBJ1-5, with 8 bases that match TRBD1. The source is a middle-aged woman with acute or convalescent COVID-19. Sequenced input: peripheral blood. The CDR3 nucleotides read TGTGCCAGCAGTGCACAGGGGGGGGGAAAGCCCCAGCATTTT. Protein product: CASSAQGGGKPQHF.